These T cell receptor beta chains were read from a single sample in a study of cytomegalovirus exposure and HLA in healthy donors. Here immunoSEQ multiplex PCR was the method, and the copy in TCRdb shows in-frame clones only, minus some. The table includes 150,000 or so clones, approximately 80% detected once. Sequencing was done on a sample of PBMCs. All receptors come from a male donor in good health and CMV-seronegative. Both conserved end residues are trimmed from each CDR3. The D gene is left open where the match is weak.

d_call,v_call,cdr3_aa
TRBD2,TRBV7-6,ASSLGGGSYEQY
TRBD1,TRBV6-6,ASSYLGRQGETF
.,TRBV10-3,AISDRGDSYEQY
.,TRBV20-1,SARADRGAF
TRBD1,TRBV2,ASGTGSLGYT
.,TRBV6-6,ASSYDRSYEQY
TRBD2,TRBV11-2,ASSRGQRGGYEQY
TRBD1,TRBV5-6,ASSQLNGRGLNQPQH
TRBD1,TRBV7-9,ASSLRGQGIDPYGYT
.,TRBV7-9,ASSLVEFVEQY
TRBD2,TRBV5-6,ASSPPPGGPSNTGELF
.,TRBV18,ASSPTLAQGGTEAF
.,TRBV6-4,ASSVGHRTDTQY
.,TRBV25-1,ASSETDSPHQPQH
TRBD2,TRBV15,ATSRVGRTSGTETQY
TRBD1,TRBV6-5,ASSRTGGRYNEQF
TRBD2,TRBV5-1,ASVGFTSGSSYNEQF
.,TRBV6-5,ASSYAGPYEQY
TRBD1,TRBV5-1,ASSWTGTGGVDEQF
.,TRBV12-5,ASRQSSYNEQF
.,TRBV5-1,ASTWGLNEKLF
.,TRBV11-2,ASSSLGGQVGNEQF
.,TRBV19,ASSIPFNQPQH
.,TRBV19,ASSDRQDTEAF
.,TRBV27,ASREDEGQPQH
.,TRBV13,ASSPLTSRSIEQY
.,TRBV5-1,ASSFISGSTEAF
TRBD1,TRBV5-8,ASSFYPGQGRINYGYT
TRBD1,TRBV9,ASSGGTGGNTIY
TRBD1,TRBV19,ASSSQGAGNTIY
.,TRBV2,ASSLLTDTQY
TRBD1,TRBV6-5,ASSYARDRSYEQY
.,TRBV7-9,ASSLAGGRSETQY
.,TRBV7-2,ASLGRSGETQY
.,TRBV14,ASSQARETQY
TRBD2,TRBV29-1,SVEALAGGRYNEQF
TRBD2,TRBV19,ASSIIAGGSTGELF
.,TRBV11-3,ASSFRGKTQY
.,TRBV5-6,ASRFVTQGHGYT